These 14 T cell receptor beta chains share one sample of origin, sequenced in a study of blood T cell repertoires in COVID-19. Generated by immunoSEQ multiplex PCR, the TCRdb table keeps only in-frame clones and is missing some. The sample has almost 200,000 clones; around four fifths are singletons. Input material: peripheral blood. The receptors were sampled from a man aged 55-75 years with COVID-19, enrolled during active disease.

V gene TRBV3-1 (or the pseudogene TRBV3-2) combines with J gene TRBJ1-1; the D is unclear. CDR1 and CDR2 from the germline V gene are LGHDT and YNNKEL (reference sequence). This CDR3 region has 16 residues. Deletions cut 3 bases from V and 5 bases from J, with 19 bases between. Here the CDR3 reads CASSHRFPAYGTEAFF. The CDR3 DNA is TGTGCCAGCAGCCACAGATTTCCGGCCTACGGGACTGAAGCTTTCTTT.

V usage is TRBV5-1 and J usage is TRBJ2-3, with D perhaps matching TRBD2 (6 bases). The germline V and J ends were trimmed by 0 bases and 2 bases, with 10 bases remaining between them. Germline V gene lookup returns CDR1 SGHRS and CDR2 YFSETQ. This CDR3 is built from 15 residues. The CDR3 DNA is TGCGCCAGCAGCTTGGCCGGCGGGGCCACAGATACGCAGTATTTT. As protein: CASSLAGGATDTQYF.

The V call is TRBV7-9, the J call TRBJ1-5; D unresolved. The CDR3 runs 14 residues. Germline V gene sequence: CDR1 SEHNR, CDR2 FQNEAQ (reference sequence). V was clipped by 5 bases and J by 6 bases, with 14 bases between them. The CDR3 DNA is TGTGCCAGCAGCAGAACTCAAACCCCTCAGCCCCAGCATTTT. Residues: CASSRTQTPQPQHF.

This clone was seen a handful of times. The chain couples TRBV4-1 to TRBJ2-1, with a possible D match to TRBD2 (5 bases). The CDR3 sequence is 14 residues long. V lost 0 bases and J 8 bases, leaving 11 bases between the germline ends. The germline V gene encodes CDR1 MGHRA and CDR2 YSYEKL. The CDR3 here is CASSQDGLWDEQFF. For the CDR3, the DNA is TGCGCCAGCAGCCAAGATGGACTCTGGGATGAGCAGTTCTTC.

The gene calls are TRBV5-1 and TRBJ1-2; a weak D match, TRBD1 (5 bases). CDR1 is SGHRS and CDR2 is YFSETQ in the germline V gene. The CDR3 has 15 amino acids. V lost 6 bases and J lost 0, with 15 bases in between. In DNA, the CDR3 is TGCGCCAGCACGGGAGCAGGGACCACTAACTATGGCTACACCTTC. Protein product: CASTGAGTTNYGYTF.

This rearrangement joins TRBV6-6 to TRBJ1-5; unclear D gene. V lost 10 bases and J 0 bases, leaving 13 bases between the germline ends. This CDR3 contains 14 residues. CDR1 is MNHNY, CDR2 SVGAGI, per germline (reference sequence). The CDR3 region is CATRGRVSNQPQHF. In DNA form, the CDR3 reads TGTGCCACCCGAGGGAGGGTTAGCAATCAGCCCCAGCATTTT.

The CDR3 sequence: CASSKAGTGTSYEQYF. In nucleotides, the CDR3 is TGTGCCAGCAGCAAAGCTGGGACAGGGACCTCCTACGAGCAGTACTTC. This chain joins TRBV21-1 and TRBJ2-7; the table names TRBD1, a call not compared with the DNA. TRBV21-1 is listed as a pseudogene. The CDR3 totals 16 residues.

The V and J genes are TRBV4-3 and TRBJ1-5; D not certain. The CDR3 is made up of 14 amino acids. With 1 base removed from V and 1 base from J, the gap between germline ends came to 5 bases. Germline CDR1 and CDR2: LGHNA and YSLEER. The chain's CDR3 is CASSQGRSNQPQHF. The DNA of the CDR3 is TGCGCCAGCAGCCAAGGGAGAAGCAATCAGCCCCAGCATTTT.

This clone was seen just once. V usage is TRBV7-9 and J usage is TRBJ1-6; no definite D call. Between the trimmed V and J ends, which lost 6 bases and 6 bases, there was a span of 15 bases. Germline lookup yields CDR1 SEHNR and CDR2 FQNEAQ (reference sequence). The CDR3 extends over 15 amino acids. CDR3 sequence: CASRPSRGLNSPLHF. Written as DNA, the CDR3 is TGTGCCAGCAGACCGTCCCGGGGTCTTAATTCACCCCTCCACTTT. Using reference TRBV7-9 and TRBJ1-6 for the parts outside the CDR3, the full variable domain is DTGVSQNPRHKITKRGQNVTFRCDPISEHNRLYWYRQTLGQGPEFLTYFQNEAQLEKSRLLSDRFSAERPKGSFSTLEIQRTEQGDSAMYLCASRPSRGLNSPLHFGNGTRLTVT.

V gene TRBV12-3 or TRBV12-4 combines with J gene TRBJ2-3; D unresolved. V lost 6 bases, J lost 2 bases, and 6 bases lay in between. The CDR3 has 12 residues. In nucleotides, the CDR3 is TGTGCCAGCAGGCAGATCACAGATACGCAGTATTTT. Amino acid sequence: CASRQITDTQYF.

The J gene is TRBJ1-2, the V gene TRBV19; 7 bases match TRBD1. CDR1 is LNHDA, CDR2 SQIVND, per germline (reference sequence). Germline trimming cut 6 bases from V and 4 bases from J; bases unmatched to any gene: 5. The CDR3 is 13 amino acids. The CDR3 is CASSNRDSYGYTF. CDR3 DNA: TGTGCCAGTAGCAACCGGGACAGCTATGGCTACACCTTC.

This clone has a handful of counts. The V call is TRBV14, the J call TRBJ1-4; 9 bases are shared with TRBD1. The CDR3 loop spans 15 amino acids. V trimming: 4 bases; J trimming: 8 bases; junction bases outside the gene matches: 8. Germline V gene data show CDR1 as SGHDN and CDR2 as FVKESK. The CDR3: CASSPDRGRGEKLFF. The CDR3 DNA follows: TGTGCCAGCAGCCCAGACAGGGGGAGAGGAGAAAAACTGTTTTTT.

In this sample, this clone turned up once. The chain uses TRBV28 and TRBJ1-3; the match to TRBD1 covers 8 bases. This CDR3 spans 14 amino acids. Germline assignment: CDR1 MDHEN and CDR2 SYDVKM. With V trimmed by 3 bases and J by 5 bases, 3 bases remained unmatched. The CDR3 bases are TGTGCCAGCAGTTTCGACAGGGGCCGAAACACCATATATTTT. Translation gives CASSFDRGRNTIYF.

This chain joins TRBV19 and TRBJ1-3; D remains unclear. The CDR3 sequence is 14 residues long. Per germline, CDR1 LNHDA and CDR2 SQIVND (reference sequence). The germline V and J ends were trimmed by 7 bases and 1 base, with 11 bases remaining between them. Written as DNA, the CDR3 is TGTGCCAGTAACTACGGGAGTTCTGGAAACACCATATATTTT. Protein product: CASNYGSSGNTIYF. The entire variable domain, with the rest obtained from reference TRBV19 and TRBJ1-3, is as follows: DGGITQSPKYLFRKEGQNVTLSCEQNLNHDAMYWYRQDPGQGLRLIYYSQIVNDFQKGDIAEGYSVSREKKESFPLTVTSAQKNPTAFYLCASNYGSSGNTIYFGEGSWLTVV.